One sample yielded the 25 T cell receptor beta chains listed below, sequenced in a study of CD8 T cells in Susac syndrome (dated by TCRdb to between 2017 and 2020). Library method: the immunoSEQ multiplex PCR assay. RNA was extracted using the RNeasy kit, and roughly 0.45 to 1 microgram was reverse transcribed with random hexamers. The public sequencing data were trimmed at Q25 with fastp and processed into clonotypes with MiXCR by TCRdb, which kept only in-frame beta chains. All rows with the same CDR3 protein become a single entry with the most common DNA and genes. This sample holds tens of thousands of distinct CDR3 sequences; roughly 95% were observed only once. The biggest ten clones account for around 0.11% of the sample. Specimen: CD4+ T cells from PBMCs. The receptors derive from a human donor with multiple sclerosis.

V and J are TRBV5-1 and TRBJ2-5; D remains ambiguous. Germline V CDR1 and CDR2: SGHRS, YFSETQ. This CDR3 is built from 11 residues. V was trimmed by 4 bases and J by 1 base, leaving 2 bases between them. The DNA of the CDR3 is TGCGCCAGCAGCGGCCAAGAGACCCAGTACTTC. Encoded protein: CASSGQETQYF.

The J gene is TRBJ1-1, the V gene TRBV7-2, with a weak D call TRBD1 (5 bases). Germline V gene data show CDR1 as SGHTA and CDR2 as FQGNSA. The CDR3 sequence is 12 residues long. V lost 11 bases, J lost 7 bases, and 17 bases lay in between. DNA of the CDR3: TGTGCCCGTCCCGGGACGAAAGGTGAAGCTTTCTTT. This sequence encodes CARPGTKGEAFF.

This chain links TRBV7-2 with TRBJ2-5; D call uncertain. V was pared by 2 bases and J by 2 bases, with 18 bases between. This CDR3 contains 17 residues. Per the germline V gene, CDR1 is SGHTA and CDR2 is FQGNSA. The CDR3: CASSLSGLGVAQETQYF. In DNA, the CDR3 is TGTGCCAGCAGCTTAAGTGGCCTCGGTGTGGCGCAAGAGACCCAGTACTTC.

The CDR3 bases are TGTGCCTGGAGTTGGCAGGGTCCAGGGACCCAGTACTTC. It encodes CAWSWQGPGTQYF. This chain connects TRBV30 to TRBJ2-5; perhaps TRBD1 as D (5 bases). Germline loops: CDR1 GTSNPN, CDR2 SVGIG (reference sequence). Between the trimmed V and J ends, which lost 2 bases and 7 bases, there was a span of 14 bases. There are 13 residues in the CDR3.

V gene TRBV29-1 combines with J gene TRBJ1-1; D call uncertain. Looked up from germline, CDR1 is SQVTM and CDR2 is ANQGSEA. V was pared by 4 bases and J by 1 base, with 7 bases between. The CDR3 is 12 amino acids. The DNA for the CDR3 is TGCAGCGTTGGGATACAGAACACTGAAGCTTTCTTT. Protein: CSVGIQNTEAFF.

The chain carries TRBV5-1 and TRBJ2-1; TRBD1 aligns across 9 bases. The CDR3 length is 16 residues. From germline, CDR1 is SGHRS and CDR2 YFSETQ. V lost 4 bases, J lost 2 bases, and 7 bases stayed unmatched. CDR3 protein: CASSPSDRGAYNEQFF. CDR3 bases: TGCGCCAGCAGCCCATCAGACAGGGGGGCCTACAATGAGCAGTTCTTC.

This sequence joins TRBV12-3 or TRBV12-4 and TRBJ2-3; 15 bases are shared with TRBD2. J gave up 4 bases and V 4 bases, and 3 bases lay outside the gene matches. CDR3 size: 16 residues. The CDR3 loop reads CASSWGLAGGPDTQYF. The DNA for the CDR3 is TGTGCCAGCAGTTGGGGACTAGCGGGGGGCCCAGATACGCAGTATTTT.

The chain links TRBV7-9 to TRBJ2-2, with 9 nucleotides matching TRBD1. The CDR3 extends over 15 amino acids. Germline V gives CDR1 SEHNR, CDR2 FQNEAQ (reference sequence). V lost 6 bases to trimming and J lost 4 bases; unmatched junction nucleotides: 6. The CDR3 sequence: CASRLQGASTGELFF. The CDR3 DNA reads TGTGCCAGCAGATTACAGGGGGCCAGCACCGGGGAGCTGTTTTTT.

The chain couples TRBV20-1 to TRBJ2-1, with 9 nucleotides matching TRBD1. The ends lost 4 bases at V and 6 bases at J; junction bases unmatched: 10. Germline V gene sequence: CDR1 DFQATT, CDR2 SNEGSKA (reference sequence). This CDR3 has 15 amino acids. The CDR3 sequence: CSATPRTGVGNEQFF. The CDR3 coding sequence is TGCAGTGCTACGCCCAGGACAGGGGTGGGCAATGAGCAGTTCTTC.

The chain joins TRBV29-1 to TRBJ2-1, with TRBD1 matching over 9 bases. Germline lookup yields CDR1 SQVTM and CDR2 ANQGSEA. V lost 6 bases, J lost 4 bases, and 4 bases stayed unmatched. The CDR3 runs 13 residues. The CDR3 DNA is TGCAGCGTATCCGGGACAGGGTACAATGAGCAGTTCTTC. Amino acids: CSVSGTGYNEQFF.

The genes are TRBV20-1 and TRBJ2-1, with 9 bases matching TRBD1. The V and J ends lost 1 base and 0 bases, in that order; junction bases with no gene match: 4. Looked up from germline, CDR1 is DFQATT and CDR2 is SNEGSKA (reference sequence). CDR3 length equals 16 residues. The CDR3: CSARVGTGSSYNEQFF. CDR3 DNA sequence: TGCAGTGCTAGAGTCGGGACAGGGAGCTCCTACAATGAGCAGTTCTTC.

The rearrangement links TRBV4-2 to TRBJ2-3; 10 positions agree with TRBD1. V lost 0 bases, J lost 6 bases, and 12 bases stayed unmatched. Germline V gives CDR1 LGHNA, CDR2 YNFKEQ. The CDR3 contains 18 residues. CDR3 coding DNA: TGTGCCAGCAGCCAAGAACCCTGGGGACAGGGGATACCTGATACGCAGTATTTT. Translation gives CASSQEPWGQGIPDTQYF.

The gene calls are TRBV7-9 and TRBJ2-7, with 10 nucleotides matching TRBD1. V trimming: 6 bases; J trimming: 7 bases; junction bases outside the gene matches: 9. The CDR3 contains 14 residues. CDR1 is SEHNR, CDR2 FQNEAQ, per germline (reference sequence). The CDR3 region has the DNA TGTGCCAGCAGTTCAGGGACAGGGGCGAGGGAGCAGTACTTC. It codes for CASSSGTGAREQYF.

This clonotype was picked up one time. The V call is TRBV2, the J call TRBJ2-1; 9 bases match TRBD2. CDR3 length equals 16 residues. Germline assignment: CDR1 SNHLY and CDR2 FYNNEI. With V trimmed by 2 bases and J by 5 bases, 7 bases remained unmatched. CDR3 sequence (DNA): TGTGCCAGCAGTGAACGCTCAGCGGGGGGAAACAATGAGCAGTTCTTC. Its translation: CASSERSAGGNNEQFF.

The J gene is TRBJ1-2, the V gene TRBV3-1; tentatively, D is TRBD1 (6 bases). The CDR3 extends over 15 amino acids. Germline values: CDR1 LGHDT, CDR2 YNNKEL (reference sequence). V was trimmed by 4 bases and J by 3 bases, leaving 15 bases between them. The CDR3, as DNA: TGTGCCAGCAGCCTCCTTCGGACAGTCTACTATGGCTACACCTTC. Translated, it gives CASSLLRTVYYGYTF.

This clonotype has a single count. The J gene is TRBJ1-2, the V gene TRBV12-3 or TRBV12-4; a possible D gene is TRBD1 (6 bases). CDR3 length: 13 residues. V was trimmed by 5 bases and J by 6 bases, leaving 13 bases between them. CDR3 coding DNA: TGTGCCAGCAGTCCTACTAACAGGGATGGCTACACCTTC. Translated: CASSPTNRDGYTF.

The rearrangement links TRBV29-1 to TRBJ1-1; D remains unclear. CDR3 length: 13 amino acids. CDR1 and CDR2 from the germline V gene are SQVTM and ANQGSEA. V lost 1 base to trimming and J lost 5 bases, with 11 bases between them. CDR3 sequence: CSVEGTIWTEAFF. CDR3 sequence (DNA): TGCAGCGTTGAAGGCACCATTTGGACTGAAGCTTTCTTT.

The rearrangement links TRBV12-3 or TRBV12-4 to TRBJ2-7; tentatively, D is TRBD2 (6 bases). There are 13 residues in the CDR3. V was shortened by 6 bases and J by 2 bases, with 11 bases between the two germline ends. CDR3 coding DNA: TGTGCCAGCAGGGAGGAGGGACCCTACGAGCAGTACTTC. Protein product: CASREEGPYEQYF.

The chain uses TRBV15 and TRBJ2-5; D gene ambiguous. The germline V gene has CDR1 LNHNV and CDR2 YYDKDF (reference sequence). Trimming cost V 5 bases and J 2 bases, with 9 bases left between them. This CDR3 is built from 13 residues. CDR3 residues: CATSRTQQETQYF. CDR3 coding DNA: TGTGCCACCAGCCGCACACAACAAGAGACCCAGTACTTC.

The gene calls are TRBV7-9 and TRBJ1-4; D is unresolved. V was shortened by 0 bases and J by 7 bases, with 15 bases between the two germline ends. Germline CDR1 is SEHNR and CDR2 is FQNEAQ (reference sequence). The CDR3 spans 16 residues. This CDR3 reads CASSLALAGWGEKLFF. The CDR3 DNA is TGTGCCAGCAGCTTAGCCCTAGCGGGATGGGGTGAAAAACTGTTTTTT.

The CDR3 DNA is TGTGCCATCAGTGGGGCGGGATACGAGCAGTACTTC. It yields the protein CAISGAGYEQYF. V is TRBV10-3 and J is TRBJ2-7; possibly TRBD2 for D (6 bases). V lost 4 bases and J 4 bases, leaving 8 bases between the germline ends. The CDR3 spans 12 residues. The germline CDR1 and CDR2 sequences are ENHRY and SYGVKD.

This chain links TRBV7-2 with TRBJ2-1; D unclear. V was pared by 1 base and J by 13 bases, with 11 bases between. This CDR3 has 12 amino acids. The germline V gene has CDR1 SGHTA and CDR2 FQGNSA. CDR3 loop: CASSLVNGYQFF. CDR3 sequence (DNA): TGTGCCAGCAGCTTAGTAAATGGCTATCAGTTCTTC.

This clonotype has only one observation. V and J are TRBV10-3 and TRBJ2-5; 9 nucleotides align to TRBD2. V was pared by 10 bases and J by 5 bases, with 17 bases of the junction left unmatched. The CDR3 spans 16 residues. Germline lookup yields CDR1 ENHRY and CDR2 SYGVKD. The CDR3 spells CATSAQLAGRRETQYF. CDR3 sequence (DNA): TGTGCCACGTCTGCCCAGCTAGCGGGGAGACGGGAGACCCAGTACTTC.

The chain is built from TRBV5-4 and TRBJ2-5, with D maybe TRBD2 (6 bases). This CDR3 comprises 15 residues. Trimming removed 4 bases at V and 5 bases at J, with 18 bases between. Looked up from germline, CDR1 is SGHNT and CDR2 is YYREEE (reference sequence). In DNA form, the CDR3 reads TGTGCCAGCAGCGGGAAGGACTACCCTGTGGAGACCCAGTACTTC. Its protein is CASSGKDYPVETQYF.

This chain uses TRBV18 with TRBJ2-7, with D perhaps matching TRBD1 (6 bases). CDR1 is KGHSH and CDR2 is LQKENI in the germline V gene. This CDR3 has 13 amino acids. V was clipped by 3 bases and J by 3 bases, with 9 bases between them. In nucleotides, the CDR3 is TGTGCCAGCTCACCGGGACAAATCTACGAGCAGTACTTC. It specifies CASSPGQIYEQYF.